These 7 T cell receptor beta chains came from one sample sequenced in a study of blood T cell repertoires in COVID-19. Generated by immunoSEQ multiplex PCR, the TCRdb table keeps only in-frame clones and is missing some. This table holds hundreds of thousands of clones, 70% to 90% found once. The material sequenced was peripheral blood. The receptors derive from a young woman who had recovered from COVID-19.

The J gene is TRBJ2-2, the V gene TRBV18; D not resolved. V dropped 2 bases and J dropped 6 bases, with 19 bases sitting between them. The CDR3 loop spans 17 amino acids. Germline V lookup: CDR1 KGHSH, CDR2 LQKENI. The CDR3 region has the DNA TGTGCCAGCTCACCATCACTGCTGGTCGCCTTCCCCGGGGAGCTGTTTTTT. Protein product: CASSPSLLVAFPGELFF. Using reference TRBV18 and TRBJ2-2 for the parts outside the CDR3, the full variable domain is NAGVMQNPRHLVRRRGQEARLRCSPMKGHSHVYWYRQLPEEGLKFMVYLQKENIIDESGMPKERFSAEFPKEGPSILRIQQVVRGDSAAYFCASSPSLLVAFPGELFFGEGSRLTVL.

The J gene is TRBJ1-2, the V gene TRBV27, with a weak D call TRBD1 (6 bases). V was trimmed by 5 bases and J by 4 bases, leaving 17 bases between them. CDR1 is MNHEY, CDR2 SMNVEV, per germline (reference sequence). The CDR3 loop spans 15 amino acids. CDR3 residues: CASSPGQTGGYGYTF. CDR3 DNA sequence: TGTGCCAGCAGTCCCGGACAGACGGGCGGCTATGGCTACACCTTC.

This clone was observed a single time. CDR3: CASSLQGNSYEQYF. The CDR3 nucleotides are TGTGCCAGCAGTTTACAGGGGAACTCCTACGAGCAGTACTTC. The V call is TRBV27, the J call TRBJ2-7, with D possibly being TRBD1 (6 bases). The CDR3 is 14 amino acids. Germline CDR1 is MNHEY and CDR2 is SMNVEV (reference sequence). Trimming removed 2 bases at V and 0 bases at J, with 8 bases between.

V gene TRBV10-2 combines with J gene TRBJ2-7; 9 nucleotides align to TRBD1. The V gene's germline CDR1 is WSHSY and CDR2 SAAADI. The trim removed 7 bases at V and 5 bases at J, leaving 6 bases unmatched. The CDR3 consists of 13 residues. The CDR3 is CASTLGQGNEQYF. CDR3 nucleotides: TGCGCCAGCACCCTGGGACAGGGCAACGAGCAGTACTTC.

The V and J genes are TRBV11-2 and TRBJ2-7; 14 nucleotides agree with TRBD2. Losses at the gene ends were 6 bases for V and 6 bases for J; bases not matched to a gene: 10. CDR1 is SGHAT and CDR2 is FQNNGV in the germline V gene. The CDR3 totals 16 residues. Here the CDR3 DNA reads TGTGCCAGCAGTCTGACTAGCGGGAGGGCGTACTCCGAGCAGTACTTC. This codes for CASSLTSGRAYSEQYF.

The chain joins TRBV7-6 to TRBJ1-6; 8 nucleotides match TRBD1. The CDR3 is 16 residues long. J gave up 7 bases and V 0 bases, and 5 bases lay outside the gene matches. Germline CDR1 is SGHVS and CDR2 is FNYEAQ. CDR3 loop: CASSLATGESNSPLHF. DNA of the CDR3: TGTGCCAGCAGCTTAGCGACAGGGGAAAGCAATTCACCCCTCCACTTT.

V and J are TRBV5-1 and TRBJ2-1; 14 bases are a match to TRBD2. This CDR3 comprises 17 residues. J was trimmed by 4 bases and V by 3 bases; bases with no gene match: 6. CDR1 and CDR2 (germline): SGHRS, YFSETQ. CDR3 bases: TGCGCCAGCAGCTCGTGGACTAGCGGGAGGCGTTACAATGAGCAGTTCTTC. It specifies CASSSWTSGRRYNEQFF.